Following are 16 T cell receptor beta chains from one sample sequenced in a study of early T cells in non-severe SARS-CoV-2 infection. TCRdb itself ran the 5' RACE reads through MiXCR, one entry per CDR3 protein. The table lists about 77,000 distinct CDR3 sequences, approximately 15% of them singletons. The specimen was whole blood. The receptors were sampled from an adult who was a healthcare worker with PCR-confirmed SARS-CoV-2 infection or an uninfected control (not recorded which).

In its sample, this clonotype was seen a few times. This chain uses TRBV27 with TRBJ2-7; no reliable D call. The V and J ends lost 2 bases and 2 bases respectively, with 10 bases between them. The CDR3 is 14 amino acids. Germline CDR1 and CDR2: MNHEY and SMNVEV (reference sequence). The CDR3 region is CASSLQKTAYEQYF. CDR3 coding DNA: TGTGCCAGCAGTTTACAGAAAACAGCCTACGAGCAGTACTTC.

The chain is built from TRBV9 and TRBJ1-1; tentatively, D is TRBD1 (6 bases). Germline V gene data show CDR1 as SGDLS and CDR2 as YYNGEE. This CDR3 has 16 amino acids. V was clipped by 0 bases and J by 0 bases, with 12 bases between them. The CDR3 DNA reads TGTGCCAGCAGCGTAGAGGGGGGCGTCATGAACACTGAAGCTTTCTTT. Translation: CASSVEGGVMNTEAFF.

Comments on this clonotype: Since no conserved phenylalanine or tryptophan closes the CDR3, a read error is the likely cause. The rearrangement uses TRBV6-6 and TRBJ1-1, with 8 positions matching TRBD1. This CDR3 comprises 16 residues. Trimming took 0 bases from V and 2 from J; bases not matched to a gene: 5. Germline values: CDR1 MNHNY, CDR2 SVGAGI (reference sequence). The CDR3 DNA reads TGTGCCAGCAGTTACTCAGGGACAGGATTAAACACTGAAGCTTTCATT. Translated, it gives CASSYSGTGLNTEAFI.

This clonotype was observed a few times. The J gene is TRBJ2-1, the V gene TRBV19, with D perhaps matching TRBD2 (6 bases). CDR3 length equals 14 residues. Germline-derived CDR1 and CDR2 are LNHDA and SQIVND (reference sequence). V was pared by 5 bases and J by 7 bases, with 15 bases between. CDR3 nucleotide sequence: TGTGCCAGTAGTCGGTCCGGGAGTTTGAATGAGCAGTTCTTC. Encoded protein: CASSRSGSLNEQFF.

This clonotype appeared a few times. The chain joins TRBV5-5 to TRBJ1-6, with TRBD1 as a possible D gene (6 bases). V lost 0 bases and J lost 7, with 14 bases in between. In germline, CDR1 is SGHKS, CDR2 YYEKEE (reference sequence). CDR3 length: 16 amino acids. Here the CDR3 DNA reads TGTGCCAGCAGCTTGGTGTTCCGGCAGGGGAATTCACCCCTCCACTTT. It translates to CASSLVFRQGNSPLHF. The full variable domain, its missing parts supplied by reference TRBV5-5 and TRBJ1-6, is DAGVTQSPTHLIKTRGQQVTLRCSPISGHKSVSWYQQVLGQGPQFIFQYYEKEERGRGNFPDRFSARQFPNYSSELNVNALLLGDSALYLCASSLVFRQGNSPLHFGNGTRLTVT.

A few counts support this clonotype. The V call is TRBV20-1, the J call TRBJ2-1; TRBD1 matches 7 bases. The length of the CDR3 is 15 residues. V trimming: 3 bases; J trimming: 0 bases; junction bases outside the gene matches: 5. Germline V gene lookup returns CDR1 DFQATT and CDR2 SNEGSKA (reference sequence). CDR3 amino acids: CSASRGTSSYNEQFF. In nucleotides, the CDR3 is TGCAGTGCTAGCAGGGGGACAAGCTCCTACAATGAGCAGTTCTTC.

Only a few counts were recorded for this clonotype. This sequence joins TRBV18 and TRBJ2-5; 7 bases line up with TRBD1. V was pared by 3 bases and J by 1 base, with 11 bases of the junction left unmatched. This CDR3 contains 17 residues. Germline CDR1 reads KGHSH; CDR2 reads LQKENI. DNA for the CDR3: TGTGCCAGCTCACCGTTGGCAGGGGGAATCTCCCAAGAGACCCAGTACTTC. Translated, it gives CASSPLAGGISQETQYF.

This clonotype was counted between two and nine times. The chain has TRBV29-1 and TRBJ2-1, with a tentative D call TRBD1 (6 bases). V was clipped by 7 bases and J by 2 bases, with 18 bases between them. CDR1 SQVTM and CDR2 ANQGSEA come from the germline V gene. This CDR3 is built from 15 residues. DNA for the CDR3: TGCAGCGCACCTGGTATTGGGGGCACCTACAATGAGCAGTTCTTC. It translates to CSAPGIGGTYNEQFF.

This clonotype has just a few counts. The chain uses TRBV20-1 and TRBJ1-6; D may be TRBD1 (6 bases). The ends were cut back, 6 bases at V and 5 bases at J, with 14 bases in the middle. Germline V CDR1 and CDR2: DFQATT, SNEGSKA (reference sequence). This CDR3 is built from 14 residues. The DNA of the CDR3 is TGCAGTGCCCCCGGGACACATAATAATTCACCCCTCCACTTT. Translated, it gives CSAPGTHNNSPLHF.

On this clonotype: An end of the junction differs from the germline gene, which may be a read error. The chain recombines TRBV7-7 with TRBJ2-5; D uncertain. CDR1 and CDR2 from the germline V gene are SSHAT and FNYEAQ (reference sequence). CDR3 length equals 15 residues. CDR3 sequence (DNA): TGTGCTAGCAGCTTAGTCCAGGCATTACAAGAGACCCAGTACTTC. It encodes CASSLVQALQETQYF.

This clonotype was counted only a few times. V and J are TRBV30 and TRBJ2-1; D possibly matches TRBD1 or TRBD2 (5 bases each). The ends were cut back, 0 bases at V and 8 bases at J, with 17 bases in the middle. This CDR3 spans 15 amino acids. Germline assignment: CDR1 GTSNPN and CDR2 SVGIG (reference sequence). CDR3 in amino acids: CAWSVLVSPGHEQFF. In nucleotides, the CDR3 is TGTGCCTGGAGTGTACTCGTCTCCCCGGGGCATGAGCAGTTCTTC.

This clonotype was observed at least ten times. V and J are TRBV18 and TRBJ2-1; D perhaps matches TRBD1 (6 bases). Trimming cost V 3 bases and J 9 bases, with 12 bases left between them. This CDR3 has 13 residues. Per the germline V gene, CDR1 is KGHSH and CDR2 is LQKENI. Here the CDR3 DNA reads TGTGCCAGCTCACCCGGAAGAGGGGGTGAGCAGTTCTTC. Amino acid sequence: CASSPGRGGEQFF.

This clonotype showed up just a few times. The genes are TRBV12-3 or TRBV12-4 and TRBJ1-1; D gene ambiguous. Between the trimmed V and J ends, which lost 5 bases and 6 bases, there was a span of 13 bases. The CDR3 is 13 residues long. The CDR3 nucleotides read TGTGCCAGCAGTATCCAGCTACCCCCTGAAGCTTTCTTT. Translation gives CASSIQLPPEAFF.

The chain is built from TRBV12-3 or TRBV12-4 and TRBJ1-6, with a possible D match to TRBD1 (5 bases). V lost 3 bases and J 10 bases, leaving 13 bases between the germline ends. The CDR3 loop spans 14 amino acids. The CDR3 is CASSFSGPQSPLHF. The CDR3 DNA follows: TGTGCCAGCAGTTTCTCGGGACCTCAGTCACCCCTCCACTTT.

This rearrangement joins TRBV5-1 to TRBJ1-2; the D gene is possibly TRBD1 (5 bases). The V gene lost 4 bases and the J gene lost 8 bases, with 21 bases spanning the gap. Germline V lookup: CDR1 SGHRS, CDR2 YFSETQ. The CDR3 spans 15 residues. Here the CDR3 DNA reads TGCGCCAGCAGCATGAACCGGGGCCCCCTTGGGGGCTACACCTTC. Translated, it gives CASSMNRGPLGGYTF.

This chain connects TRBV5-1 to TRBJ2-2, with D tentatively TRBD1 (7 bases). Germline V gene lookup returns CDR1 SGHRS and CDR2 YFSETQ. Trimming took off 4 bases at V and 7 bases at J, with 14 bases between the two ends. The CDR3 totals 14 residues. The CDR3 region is CASSPRGTDGELFF. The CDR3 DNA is TGCGCCAGCAGCCCCCGGGGGACAGACGGGGAGCTGTTTTTT.